Presented here are 21 T cell receptor beta chains from one specimen sequenced in a study of shared clonotypes between healthy human individuals. The naive CD8 fraction comprised CD45RO-negative cells positively selected for CCR7 and excluded terminally differentiated effector memory CD45RA+ cells. Produced via immunoSEQ multiplex PCR; TCRdb's table is partial and in-frame only. Seen here are about 2,100,000 clones, approximately 94% observed once, and the top ten hold more than 1.5%. Material: naive CD8+ T cells from PBMCs. The origin of the receptors is a man aged 18 to 30 in good health. Some clones in this sample may be carry-over from other donors' samples.

The chain employs TRBV6-5 and TRBJ1-1, with no clear D. The CDR3 has 14 amino acids. CDR1 and CDR2 (germline): MNHEY, SVGAGI. V lost 0 bases and J lost 7, with 12 bases in between. CDR3 sequence: CASSYSFETLEAFF. CDR3 sequence (DNA): TGTGCCAGCAGTTACTCGTTTGAGACCCTTGAAGCTTTCTTT.

The chain has TRBV19 and TRBJ1-2, with 7 bases lining up with TRBD1. Germline CDR1 is LNHDA and CDR2 is SQIVND (reference sequence). J was trimmed by 8 bases and V by 3 bases; bases with no gene match: 12. CDR3 size: 15 residues. CDR3 sequence reads: CASSIPPGQPRGYTF. CDR3 DNA: TGTGCCAGTAGTATCCCACCGGGACAGCCGCGAGGCTACACCTTC.

This sequence joins TRBV27 and TRBJ1-2; 9 bases map to TRBD1. Germline CDR1 is MNHEY and CDR2 is SMNVEV (reference sequence). V shed 6 bases and J 6 bases; nucleotides not matched to a gene: 8. The CDR3 is 14 residues long. The DNA of the CDR3 is TGTGCCAGCAGACCAACAGGGGGCGAGAATGGCTACACCTTC. Its translation: CASRPTGGENGYTF.

The J gene is TRBJ2-1, the V gene TRBV28, with D possibly TRBD2 on 5 matching bases. Per the germline V gene, CDR1 is MDHEN and CDR2 is SYDVKM. Between the trimmed V and J ends, which lost 2 bases and 0 bases, there was a span of 11 bases. The CDR3 sequence is 16 residues long. The CDR3 loop is CASSLLAFSSYNEQFF. The CDR3 DNA is TGTGCCAGCAGTTTACTAGCATTTAGCTCCTACAATGAGCAGTTCTTC.

The chain is built from TRBV5-4 and TRBJ2-1; TRBD2 is a possible D gene (5 bases). Germline V CDR1 and CDR2: SGHNT, YYREEE (reference sequence). The germline V and J ends were trimmed by 2 bases and 4 bases, with 13 bases remaining between them. CDR3 length equals 15 residues. The CDR3 is CASSFREGLYNEQFF. Written as DNA, the CDR3 is TGTGCCAGCAGCTTTCGTGAAGGACTTTACAATGAGCAGTTCTTC.

The chain uses TRBV9 and TRBJ1-1; D remains unclear. The CDR3 extends over 12 amino acids. V was cut by 3 bases and J by 8 bases, with 11 bases left in between. Germline V gives CDR1 SGDLS, CDR2 YYNGEE. CDR3 nucleotides: TGTGCCAGCAGCGACAATTTGCTAGAAGCTTTCTTT. Translation gives CASSDNLLEAFF. Complete variable domain (other parts from reference TRBV9 and TRBJ1-1): DSGVTQTPKHLITATGQRVTLRCSPRSGDLSVYWYQQSLDQGLQFLIQYYNGEERAKGNILERFSAQQFPDLHSELNLSSLELGDSALYFCASSDNLLEAFFGQGTRLTVV.

The rearrangement joins TRBV2 to TRBJ1-5; D is uncertain. V lost 2 bases to trimming and J lost 7 bases, with 12 bases between them. In germline, CDR1 is SNHLY, CDR2 FYNNEI. The CDR3 totals 14 residues. CDR3 DNA: TGTGCCAGCAGTGAATTGGCCACCCGACAGCCCCAGCATTTT. It encodes CASSELATRQPQHF.

The table lists this clone with a count of one. Distinct nucleotide sequences in the sample also encode this CDR3. The rearrangement joins TRBV6-1 to TRBJ2-7, with a weak D call TRBD1 (5 bases). Between the trimmed V and J ends, which lost 1 base and 2 bases, there was a span of 12 bases. CDR3 length: 15 amino acids. Germline loops: CDR1 MNHNS, CDR2 SASEGT. In DNA, the CDR3 is TGTGCCAGCAGTGAAGTTGTCCAGGGCCCCTACGAGCAGTACTTC. Protein product: CASSEVVQGPYEQYF.

The genes are TRBV30 and TRBJ2-1; 9 bases map to TRBD1. The germline CDR1 and CDR2 sequences are GTSNPN and SVGIG (reference sequence). The CDR3 sequence is 17 residues long. Unmatched junction bases numbered 8, after V lost 1 base and J lost 1 base. In DNA, the CDR3 is TGTGCCTGGAGTGATTCTTTGGGGACAGGGTCCTACAATGAGCAGTTCTTC. It yields the protein CAWSDSLGTGSYNEQFF.

Concerning this clone itself: At one boundary the junction diverges from the germline segment, which might be a read error. The chain links TRBV11-3 to TRBJ2-3; the match to TRBD2 covers 10 bases. CDR1 SGHNT and CDR2 YENEEA come from the germline V gene. This CDR3 region has 15 residues. CDR3 residues: CASSLAGGYTDTQYF. The CDR3 DNA follows: TGTGCCAGCAGTTTAGCGGGAGGATACACAGATACGCAGTATTTT.

This sequence joins TRBV9 and TRBJ1-2; unclear D gene. Trimming pared 0 bases from V and 8 bases from J, leaving 23 bases between. Germline lookup yields CDR1 SGDLS and CDR2 YYNGEE. The CDR3 contains 17 residues. CDR3 nucleotides: TGTGCCAGCAGCGTAGATCAACTTCCGGGCCCACCGAGGGGCTACACCTTC. Translating gives CASSVDQLPGPPRGYTF.

The chain employs TRBV5-4 and TRBJ1-2; D ambiguous. The CDR3 is 15 amino acids. Germline lookup yields CDR1 SGHNT and CDR2 YYREEE (reference sequence). V was clipped by 4 bases and J by 5 bases, with 18 bases between them. The chain's CDR3 is CASSPETGWVYGYTF. CDR3 nucleotides: TGTGCCAGCAGCCCCGAAACCGGATGGGTGTATGGCTACACCTTC.

The V gene is TRBV5-1, the J gene TRBJ2-7, with TRBD2 identical over 10 bases. The CDR3 is made up of 14 amino acids. Germline CDR1 and CDR2: SGHRS and YFSETQ. V shed 4 bases, J shed 6 bases, and the junction held 7 bases outside the gene matches. The CDR3 sequence: CASSPLAGVGEQYF. The CDR3 bases are TGCGCCAGCAGCCCCCTAGCGGGAGTGGGCGAGCAGTACTTC.

The chain has TRBV27 and TRBJ1-1; TRBD1 matches at 7 bases. V lost 4 bases and J lost 0; bases outside the gene matches: 11. CDR3 length: 17 residues. Germline CDR1 reads MNHEY; CDR2 reads SMNVEV (reference sequence). The CDR3 nucleotides are TGTGCCAGCAGTTCTCGACAGGGATCTAAGATGAACACTGAAGCTTTCTTT. Translated: CASSSRQGSKMNTEAFF.

J is TRBJ2-7 and V is TRBV9; D is possibly TRBD1 (5 bases). The CDR3 runs 12 residues. V lost 2 bases, J lost 6 bases, and 9 bases lay in between. Germline V gene lookup returns CDR1 SGDLS and CDR2 YYNGEE. The CDR3 is CASSVPGPEQYF. The CDR3 DNA sequence: TGTGCCAGCAGCGTGCCAGGGCCCGAGCAGTACTTC.

The chain recombines TRBV27 with TRBJ1-5; 11 bases are shared with TRBD1. The V segment lost 5 bases and the J segment 6 bases; nucleotides outside the gene matches: 9. CDR3 length: 16 amino acids. The V gene's germline CDR1 is MNHEY and CDR2 SMNVEV (reference sequence). The CDR3 protein is CASSPGTGGRGQPQHF. In DNA form, the CDR3 reads TGTGCCAGCAGTCCGGGGACAGGGGGACGGGGTCAGCCCCAGCATTTT.

The gene calls are TRBV6-5 and TRBJ2-7; D is uncertain. Germline CDR1 and CDR2: MNHEY and SVGAGI. The CDR3 consists of 13 residues. V gave up 4 bases and J gave up 6 bases, with 13 bases separating them. The CDR3 nucleotides are TGTGCCAGCAGTTCAATCCCAGACGGCGAGCAGTACTTC. This encodes CASSSIPDGEQYF.

This chain links TRBV7-9 with TRBJ2-1, with D uncertain. This CDR3 is built from 16 residues. V shed 7 bases and J shed 0 bases, with 16 bases lying between them. Germline V gene data show CDR1 as SEHNR and CDR2 as FQNEAQ (reference sequence). Here the CDR3 reads CASTPTGLLSYNEQFF. In DNA, the CDR3 is TGTGCCAGCACCCCTACCGGCTTACTCTCCTACAATGAGCAGTTCTTC.

The rearrangement links TRBV6-5 to TRBJ1-2; no reliable D call. Germline lookup yields CDR1 MNHEY and CDR2 SVGAGI. The length of the CDR3 is 14 residues. The germline V and J ends were trimmed by 2 bases and 2 bases, with 9 bases remaining between them. The CDR3 region has the DNA TGTGCCAGCAGTTACAGTTTGACAAACTATGGCTACACCTTC. This gives the protein CASSYSLTNYGYTF.

The V gene is TRBV19, the J gene TRBJ1-4, with 8 bases identical to TRBD1. V dropped 5 bases and J dropped 8; count of bases not matched to a gene: 7. From germline, CDR1 is LNHDA and CDR2 SQIVND (reference sequence). This CDR3 has 14 amino acids. For the CDR3, the DNA is TGTGCCAGTAGTCCCAGGGGGCTGAGCGAAAAACTGTTTTTT. It yields the protein CASSPRGLSEKLFF.

The rearrangement joins TRBV5-1 to TRBJ2-1, with TRBD2 matching over 10 bases. CDR1 SGHRS and CDR2 YFSETQ come from the germline V gene. CDR3 length equals 16 residues. The V and J ends lost 4 bases and 8 bases, in that order; junction bases with no gene match: 12. This chain's CDR3 is CASSPSYPSGSYEQFF. The DNA of the CDR3 is TGCGCCAGCAGCCCAAGCTATCCTAGCGGGAGCTATGAGCAGTTCTTC.